Given below is one TCR beta chain in context. No antigen is known for it. The source of the sample is a study of cytomegalovirus exposure and HLA in healthy donors. Study-level results: Listed as cytomegalovirus-associated were 150 or so TCR beta chains. Confirmation in vitro established that a few CMV-associated chains were specific for CMV antigens. Immune exposure was documented only through CMV serostatus.

The PCR made use of 60 Vbeta and 13 Jbeta primers. Using immunoSEQ multiplex PCR, the repertoire was profiled, and TCRdb retains in-frame clones only, with some absent. The sample includes under 150,000 clones, about 71% of them seen just once. The TCR originated in a woman aged 55-70 years in good health and CMV-seropositive. The sequencing input was PBMCs.

CDR3 in amino acids: CASSPLSLRARGTYNEQFF. In DNA, the CDR3 is TGTGCCAGCAGTCCCCTTTCTCTCCGGGCCAGGGGCACCTACAATGAGCAGTTCTTC. V is TRBV7-9 and J is TRBJ2-1; D is perhaps TRBD1 (6 bases). The CDR3 is 19 residues long. Between the trimmed V and J ends, which lost 6 bases and 2 bases, there was a span of 26 bases. Germline loops: CDR1 SEHNR, CDR2 FQNEAQ (reference sequence).